A selection of T cell receptor beta chains follows, all from one sample in a study of CD8 T cells in ankylosing spondylitis. TCRdb used MiXCR to reprocess the 5' RACE reads, holding one entry per CDR3 protein. The table shows about 160,000 distinct CDR3 sequences, with around 16% occurring only once. Sequences were obtained from blood, either unsorted or a sorted T cell fraction (not recorded which). The receptors shown here come from a male donor with ankylosing spondylitis or in good health (not recorded which). Each CDR3 is given with its conserved first and last residue. The D gene is left open where the match is weak. Size values are once, few and many counts, or a class for expanded clones, and some rows have none.

j_gene: TRBJ2-5
len: 12
v_gene: TRBV28
d_gene: -
abundance: -
CDR3nt: TGTGCCAGCAGTTTATTTGCATCGACCCAGTACTTC
CDR3aa: CASSLFASTQYF

j_gene: TRBJ2-1
len: 14
v_gene: TRBV11-2
d_gene: TRBD1
abundance: -
CDR3nt: TGTGCCAGCAGCGCGGGACAGGGAAGAAATGAGCAGTTCTTC
CDR3aa: CASSAGQGRNEQFF

j_gene: TRBJ2-5
len: 15
v_gene: TRBV12-3/TRBV12-4
d_gene: -
abundance: many
CDR3nt: TGTGCCAGCAGTCAGATTGGGGTGCCCCAAGAGACCCAGTACTTC
CDR3aa: CASSQIGVPQETQYF

j_gene: TRBJ2-5
len: 17
v_gene: TRBV19
d_gene: TRBD2
abundance: few
CDR3nt: TGTGCCAGTAGTTCTCAGGGTTGGGCTAGCGGAGTAGAGACCCAGTACTTC
CDR3aa: CASSSQGWASGVETQYF

j_gene: TRBJ2-6
len: 18
v_gene: TRBV5-1
d_gene: -
abundance: many
CDR3nt: TGCGCCAGCAGCTTTGGACTCGCCCCCATCTCTGGGGCCAACGTCCTGACTTTC
CDR3aa: CASSFGLAPISGANVLTF

j_gene: TRBJ1-5
len: 13
v_gene: TRBV29-1
d_gene: -
abundance: -
CDR3nt: TGCAGCGTCACAAGGGACTTAAATCAGCCCCAGCATTTT
CDR3aa: CSVTRDLNQPQHF

j_gene: TRBJ1-1
len: 13
v_gene: TRBV20-1
d_gene: TRBD1
abundance: many
CDR3nt: TGCAGTGCTAGATATTACAGGGGCCCTGAAGCTTTCTTT
CDR3aa: CSARYYRGPEAFF

j_gene: TRBJ2-1
len: 14
v_gene: TRBV18
d_gene: -
abundance: few
CDR3nt: TGTGCCAGCTCACAGGGAGCGACCGACAATGAGCAGTTCTTC
CDR3aa: CASSQGATDNEQFF

j_gene: TRBJ1-2
len: 12
v_gene: TRBV28
d_gene: -
abundance: -
CDR3nt: TGTGCCAGCAGTACGCGGCGGTATGGCTACACCTTC
CDR3aa: CASSTRRYGYTF

j_gene: TRBJ1-5
len: 15
v_gene: TRBV23-1
d_gene: TRBD1
abundance: -
CDR3nt: TGCGCCAGCAGTCAATTCGGACAGGAGGGTCAGCCCCAGCATTTT
CDR3aa: CASSQFGQEGQPQHF

j_gene: TRBJ2-3
len: 14
v_gene: TRBV5-4
d_gene: TRBD2
abundance: few
CDR3nt: TGTGCCAGCAGCTTTGTTAGCGGGAGAGATACGCAGTATTTT
CDR3aa: CASSFVSGRDTQYF

j_gene: TRBJ2-3
len: 14
v_gene: TRBV12-3/TRBV12-4
d_gene: -
abundance: many
CDR3nt: TGTGCCAGCAGAGACAGATCTAGCACAGATACGCAGTATTTT
CDR3aa: CASRDRSSTDTQYF

j_gene: TRBJ1-1
len: 10
v_gene: TRBV29-1
d_gene: -
abundance: many
CDR3nt: TGCAGCGTCGGGGTGGCTGAAGCTTTCTTT
CDR3aa: CSVGVAEAFF

j_gene: TRBJ2-1
len: 15
v_gene: TRBV29-1
d_gene: -
abundance: few
CDR3nt: TGCAGCGTTGTGAGGGGGGGCAATTCCTACAATGAGCAGTTCTTC
CDR3aa: CSVVRGGNSYNEQFF

j_gene: TRBJ2-1
len: 15
v_gene: TRBV5-1
d_gene: TRBD1
abundance: many
CDR3nt: TGCGCCAGCAGCTTGGGGGACAGGGATTACAATGAGCAGTTCTTC
CDR3aa: CASSLGDRDYNEQFF

j_gene: TRBJ2-1
len: 12
v_gene: TRBV20-1
d_gene: -
abundance: many
CDR3nt: TGCAGTGCTAGGGACCTTAGCAATGAGCAGTTCTTC
CDR3aa: CSARDLSNEQFF

j_gene: TRBJ2-7
len: 14
v_gene: TRBV5-1
d_gene: TRBD1
abundance: -
CDR3nt: TGCGCCAGCAGCTTCAGGGGACAGGGTTACGAGCAGTACTTC
CDR3aa: CASSFRGQGYEQYF

j_gene: TRBJ2-1
len: 13
v_gene: TRBV7-2
d_gene: -
abundance: -
CDR3nt: TGTGCCAGCAGTAAACTCTCCTACAATGAGCAGTTCTTC
CDR3aa: CASSKLSYNEQFF

j_gene: TRBJ2-3
len: 16
v_gene: TRBV5-1
d_gene: TRBD2
abundance: many
CDR3nt: TGCGCCAGCAGCTGGACTAGCGGGAGGGCCAGCGATACGCAGTATTTT
CDR3aa: CASSWTSGRASDTQYF

j_gene: TRBJ1-2
len: 11
v_gene: TRBV29-1
d_gene: -
abundance: many
CDR3nt: TGCAGCGTTTTTGCAGGCGATGGCTACACCTTC
CDR3aa: CSVFAGDGYTF

j_gene: TRBJ2-1
len: 13
v_gene: TRBV29-1
d_gene: -
abundance: -
CDR3nt: TGCAGCGTTAGAAGCCCCCGCAAAGATGAGCAGTTCTTC
CDR3aa: CSVRSPRKDEQFF

j_gene: TRBJ2-7
len: 12
v_gene: TRBV2
d_gene: -
abundance: -
CDR3nt: TGTGCCAGCAGCTGGACAGAGTACGAGCAGTACTTC
CDR3aa: CASSWTEYEQYF